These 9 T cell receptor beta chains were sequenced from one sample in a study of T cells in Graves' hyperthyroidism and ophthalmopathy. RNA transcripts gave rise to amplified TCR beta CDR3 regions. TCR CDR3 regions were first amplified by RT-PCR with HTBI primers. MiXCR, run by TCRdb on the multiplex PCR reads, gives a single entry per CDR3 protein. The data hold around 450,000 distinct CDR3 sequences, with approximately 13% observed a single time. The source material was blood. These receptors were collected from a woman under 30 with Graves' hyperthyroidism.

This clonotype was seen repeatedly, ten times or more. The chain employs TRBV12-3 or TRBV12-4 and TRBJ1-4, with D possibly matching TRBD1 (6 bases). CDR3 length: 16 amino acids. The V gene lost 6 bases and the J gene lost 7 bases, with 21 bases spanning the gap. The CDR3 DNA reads TGTGCCAGCAGCCTCCAGATCGTTGGACAGCTTGAAAAACTGTTTTTT. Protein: CASSLQIVGQLEKLFF.

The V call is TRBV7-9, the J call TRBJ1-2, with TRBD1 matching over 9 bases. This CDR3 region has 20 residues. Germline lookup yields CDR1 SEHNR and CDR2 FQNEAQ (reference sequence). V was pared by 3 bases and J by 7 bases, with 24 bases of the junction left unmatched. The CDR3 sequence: CASSFPPNPSRRDRAVGYTF. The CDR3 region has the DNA TGTGCCAGCAGCTTCCCACCAAACCCCTCTCGTCGGGACAGGGCAGTTGGCTACACCTTC.

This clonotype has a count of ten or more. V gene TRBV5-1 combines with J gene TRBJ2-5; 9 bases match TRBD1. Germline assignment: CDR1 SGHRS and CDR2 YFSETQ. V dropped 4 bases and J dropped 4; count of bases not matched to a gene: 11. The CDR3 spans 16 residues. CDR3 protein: CASSREQGARTETQYF. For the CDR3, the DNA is TGCGCCAGCAGCCGGGAACAGGGGGCGCGTACAGAGACCCAGTACTTC.

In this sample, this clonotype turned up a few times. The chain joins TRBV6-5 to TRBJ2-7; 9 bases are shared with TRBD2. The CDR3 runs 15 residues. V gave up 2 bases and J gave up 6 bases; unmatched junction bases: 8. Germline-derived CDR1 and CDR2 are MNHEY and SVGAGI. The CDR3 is CASSYEAGGTAEQYF. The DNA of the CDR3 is TGTGCCAGCAGTTACGAAGCGGGAGGAACTGCCGAGCAGTACTTC.

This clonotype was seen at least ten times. CDR3 coding DNA: TGTGCCAGCACTAGACAGGGGTTGAACACTGAAGCTTTCTTT. Amino acids: CASTRQGLNTEAFF. This rearrangement joins TRBV2 to TRBJ1-1, with 8 bases matching TRBD1. The CDR3 consists of 14 residues. Germline V gene sequence: CDR1 SNHLY, CDR2 FYNNEI. V shed 7 bases, J shed 0 bases, and the junction held 4 bases outside the gene matches.

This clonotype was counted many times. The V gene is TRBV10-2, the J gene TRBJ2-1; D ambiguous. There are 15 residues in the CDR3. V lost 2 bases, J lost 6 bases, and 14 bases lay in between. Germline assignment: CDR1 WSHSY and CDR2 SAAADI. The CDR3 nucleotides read TGCGCCAGCAGTGAGCTGCCAGAGCAAGCCAATGAGCAGTTCTTC. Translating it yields CASSELPEQANEQFF.

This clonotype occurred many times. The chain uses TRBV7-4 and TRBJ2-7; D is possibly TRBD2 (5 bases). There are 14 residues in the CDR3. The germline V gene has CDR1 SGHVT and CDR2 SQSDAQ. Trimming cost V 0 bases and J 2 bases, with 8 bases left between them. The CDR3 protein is CASSLASGAYEQYF. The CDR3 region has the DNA TGTGCCAGCAGCTTAGCATCCGGGGCCTACGAGCAGTACTTC.

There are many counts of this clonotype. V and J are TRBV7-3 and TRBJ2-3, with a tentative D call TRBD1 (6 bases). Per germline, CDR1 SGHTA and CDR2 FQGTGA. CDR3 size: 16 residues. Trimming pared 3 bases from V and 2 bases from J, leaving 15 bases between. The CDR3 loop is CASSLGSGTNTDTQYF. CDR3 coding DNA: TGTGCCAGCAGCTTGGGTTCAGGGACAAACACAGATACGCAGTATTTT.

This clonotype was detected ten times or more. The CDR3 DNA reads as TGTGCCAGCAGTCCCAGGGGGAGAAACAATCAGCCCCAGCATTTT. It encodes CASSPRGRNNQPQHF. The chain is built from TRBV12-3 or TRBV12-4 and TRBJ1-5, with 7 bases that match TRBD1. Germline trimming cut 5 bases from V and 3 bases from J; bases unmatched to any gene: 7. The CDR3 runs to 15 residues.